This T cell receptor beta chain is drawn from a study of molecular identifiers for immune sequencing clone quantification. In the study overall: Sequencing covered four of five parts into which replicate RNA from about 20,000 or 100,000 naive CD8 cells was split.

Findings and caveats of the study: Among effectors, clones above 20 RNA copies held over 97% of molecules; among naive cells, under 1%.

Worth noting for this clonotype: The antigen is unknown.

When naive CD8 T cells were sorted, they were gated as CD8+CD4-CCR7+CD45RA+. Using its own MiXCR run on the PCR reads, TCRdb lists one record per CDR3 protein. The table has approximately 20,000 distinct CDR3 sequences, roughly 20% seen once. This clonotype was obtained from a human donor in good health. Some libraries in this study had Jurkat cell RNA spiked in. The sample was naive CD8+ T cells from blood, with Jurkat cell RNA spiked in. Subset here: FACS-sorted CD8+CD4-CCR7+CD45RA+ naive T cells.

The CDR3 loop is CASSQGTSGSINEQFF. The CDR3 DNA sequence: TGCGCCAGCAGCCAAGGGACTAGCGGGAGTATAAATGAGCAGTTCTTC. This chain connects TRBV4-1 to TRBJ2-1; 13 bases map to TRBD2. CDR1 is MGHRA, CDR2 YSYEKL, per germline. Trimming at V came to 1 base and at J to 7 bases, leaving 4 bases not matched to a gene. The CDR3 loop spans 16 amino acids.